The 25 T cell receptor beta chains below were found in one sample sequenced in a study of T cell repertoires in cytomegalovirus infection. MiXCR, run by TCRdb on the reads, gives a single entry per CDR3 protein. Of some 300,000 distinct CDR3 sequences listed, roughly 13% are singletons. Sequencing used PBMCs. The receptors come from a human donor in good health (CMV status not recorded). Some clones in this sample may be carry-over from other donors' samples.

This clonotype has a count of ten or more. The chain recombines TRBV7-8 with TRBJ1-5, with 9 bases fitting TRBD1. The germline V gene encodes CDR1 SGHVS and CDR2 FQNEAQ. With V trimmed by 5 bases and J by 6 bases, 5 bases remained unmatched. CDR3 length equals 14 residues. CDR3 DNA: TGTGCCAGCAGCATCACAGGGGGCGGTCAGCCCCAGCATTTT. Translated, it gives CASSITGGGQPQHF.

The chain recombines TRBV3-1 with TRBJ2-3; D is perhaps TRBD2 (5 bases). V shed 4 bases and J shed 2 bases, with 10 bases lying between them. CDR1 LGHDT and CDR2 YNNKEL come from the germline V gene (reference sequence). The CDR3 consists of 14 residues. The CDR3 loop reads CASSRRGATDTQYF. The CDR3 coding sequence is TGTGCCAGCAGCCGACGGGGAGCCACAGATACGCAGTATTTT.

The chain carries TRBV9 and TRBJ2-3, with no clear D. Germline V CDR1 and CDR2: SGDLS, YYNGEE. The V and J ends lost 4 bases and 6 bases respectively, with 12 bases between them. CDR3 size: 13 residues. The CDR3 region is CASSPSDLDTQYF. CDR3 in DNA: TGTGCCAGCAGCCCATCAGATCTGGATACGCAGTATTTT. Variable domain in full (rest from reference TRBV9 and TRBJ2-3): DSGVTQTPKHLITATGQRVTLRCSPRSGDLSVYWYQQSLDQGLQFLIQYYNGEERAKGNILERFSAQQFPDLHSELNLSSLELGDSALYFCASSPSDLDTQYFGPGTRLTVL.

This clonotype was seen ten or more times. CDR3 loop: CASSLMGVTGELFF. In nucleotides, the CDR3 is TGTGCCAGCAGCTTAATGGGGGTTACCGGGGAGCTGTTTTTT. This sequence joins TRBV7-2 and TRBJ2-2, with D perhaps given as TRBD1 or TRBD2 (5 bases each). Per the germline V gene, CDR1 is SGHTA and CDR2 is FQGNSA. The CDR3 sequence is 14 residues long. V was cut by 2 bases and J by 5 bases, with 9 bases left in between.

V usage is TRBV29-1 and J usage is TRBJ2-1, with 9 nucleotides matching TRBD2. Per the germline V gene, CDR1 is SQVTM and CDR2 is ANQGSEA. The CDR3 extends over 14 amino acids. V lost 6 bases and J lost 5; bases outside the gene matches: 8. The CDR3 loop reads CSVTGTSINNEQFF. The DNA of the CDR3 is TGCAGCGTGACCGGGACTAGCATTAACAATGAGCAGTTCTTC.

The V and J genes are TRBV20-1 and TRBJ2-1; TRBD2 agrees at 9 bases. Germline V gene lookup returns CDR1 DFQATT and CDR2 SNEGSKA (reference sequence). J was trimmed by 3 bases and V by 6 bases; bases with no gene match: 12. CDR3 size: 16 residues. CDR3: CSAETGAGGVYNEQFF. CDR3 nucleotides: TGCAGTGCCGAGACGGGGGCGGGAGGGGTCTACAATGAGCAGTTCTTC.

At least ten counts were recorded for this clonotype. The chain links TRBV7-2 to TRBJ2-7; 8 nucleotides line up with TRBD1. Germline V CDR1 and CDR2: SGHTA, FQGNSA. This CDR3 region has 16 residues. The V gene end was trimmed by 5 bases and the J gene end by 7 bases; junction bases not matched to a gene: 16. The CDR3 coding sequence is TGTGCCAGCAGCGGAAGAGTGGACAGGGTTCGGGAGGAGCAGTACTTC. Encoded protein: CASSGRVDRVREEQYF.

The J gene is TRBJ1-2, the V gene TRBV28, with 12 bases matching TRBD1. The CDR3 runs to 15 residues. Germline CDR1 reads MDHEN; CDR2 reads SYDVKM. Germline trimming cut 3 bases from V and 7 bases from J; bases unmatched to any gene: 6. CDR3 protein: CASSFWDRGLVGYTF. CDR3 bases: TGTGCCAGCAGTTTCTGGGACAGGGGGCTAGTTGGCTACACCTTC.

This chain links TRBV28 with TRBJ2-2; 11 bases fit TRBD2. The V gene end was trimmed by 10 bases and the J gene end by 5 bases; junction bases not matched to a gene: 6. The CDR3 has 14 amino acids. Looked up from germline, CDR1 is MDHEN and CDR2 is SYDVKM. CDR3 region: CAIKGLAETGELFF. The CDR3 region has the DNA TGTGCCATCAAGGGACTAGCGGAAACCGGGGAGCTGTTTTTT. Looking up the rest from reference TRBV28 and TRBJ2-2 gives the full variable domain: DVKVTQSSRYLVKRTGEKVFLECVQDMDHENMFWYRQDPGLGLRLIYFSYDVKMKEKGDIPEGYSVSREKKERFSLILESASTNQTSMYLCAIKGLAETGELFFGEGSRLTVL.

This clonotype has more than one count but fewer than ten. CDR3 loop: CSVGLAGDQETQYF. CDR3 in DNA: TGCAGTGTGGGGCTAGCGGGGGACCAAGAGACCCAGTACTTC. The gene calls are TRBV20-1 and TRBJ2-5; 10 bases fit TRBD2. The CDR3 spans 14 residues. The germline V gene encodes CDR1 DFQATT and CDR2 SNEGSKA (reference sequence). The junction had 5 bases not matched to a gene; V was cut back by 7 bases and J by 0 bases.

J is TRBJ2-2 and V is TRBV7-2; TRBD2 might be the D (5 bases). From germline, CDR1 is SGHTA and CDR2 FQGNSA. The CDR3 covers 17 residues. V lost 2 bases and J 3 bases, leaving 16 bases between the germline ends. CDR3 DNA sequence: TGTGCCAGCAGCTTATATGGGCGGAGAGGGTACACCGGGGAGCTGTTTTTT. Translated, it gives CASSLYGRRGYTGELFF.

This clonotype was picked up a small number of times. The V gene is TRBV2, the J gene TRBJ2-6; 7 bases agree with TRBD2. Germline V gives CDR1 SNHLY, CDR2 FYNNEI. The V gene end was trimmed by 6 bases and the J gene end by 2 bases; junction bases not matched to a gene: 10. The CDR3 loop spans 17 amino acids. As DNA, the CDR3 is TGTGCCAGCAGCAAAGCTAGGGGAGGGACTGGGGCCAACGTCCTGACTTTC. Protein sequence: CASSKARGGTGANVLTF.

As to this clonotype: This CDR3 fails to terminate in the conserved phenylalanine or tryptophan, so it likely reflects a read error. The chain couples TRBV18 to TRBJ1-5; D remains ambiguous. Germline V gene data show CDR1 as KGHSH and CDR2 as LQKENI. Trimming cost V 3 bases and J 3 bases, with 6 bases left between them. The CDR3 consists of 13 residues. CDR3: CASSPAVNQPQHL. CDR3 bases: TGTGCCAGCTCACCGGCGGTCAATCAGCCCCAGCATTTG.

The table lists this clonotype with many counts. The CDR3 region is CASSLVQGKNEQFF. The CDR3 DNA is TGTGCCAGCAGCTTGGTCCAGGGTAAGAATGAGCAGTTCTTC. The rearrangement links TRBV7-2 to TRBJ2-1; possibly TRBD1 for D (5 bases). Germline assignment: CDR1 SGHTA and CDR2 FQGNSA. Between the trimmed V and J ends, which lost 3 bases and 7 bases, there was a span of 13 bases. This CDR3 has 14 amino acids. Complete variable domain (other parts from reference TRBV7-2 and TRBJ2-1): GAGVSQSPSNKVTEKGKDVELRCDPISGHTALYWYRQSLGQGLEFLIYFQGNSAPDKSGLPSDRFSAERTGGSVSTLTIQRTQQEDSAVYLCASSLVQGKNEQFFGPGTRLTVL.

The V call is TRBV6-2 or TRBV6-3, the J call TRBJ2-1; 7 bases map to TRBD2. CDR3 size: 13 residues. CDR1 is MNHEY, CDR2 SVGEGT, per germline. V shed 8 bases and J 8 bases; nucleotides not matched to a gene: 9. The CDR3 DNA is TGTGCCAGCGGGGAGGGCCACTTCGATGAGCAGTTCTTC. Translation gives CASGEGHFDEQFF.

In this sample, this clonotype turned up a few times. This sequence joins TRBV7-3 and TRBJ2-1; 13 nucleotides align to TRBD2. The V gene's germline CDR1 is SGHTA and CDR2 FQGTGA. V dropped 5 bases and J dropped 0; count of bases not matched to a gene: 10. CDR3 length: 19 amino acids. The CDR3 coding sequence is TGTGCCAGCAGCCCCGAGGTACTAGCGGGGGGGAGCTCCTACAATGAGCAGTTCTTC. This sequence encodes CASSPEVLAGGSSYNEQFF.

This clonotype was seen at least ten times. This rearrangement joins TRBV7-2 to TRBJ2-7; the D gene is possibly TRBD1 (5 bases). The CDR3 has 16 residues. V gave up 1 base and J gave up 0 bases, with 13 bases separating them. Germline CDR1 reads SGHTA; CDR2 reads FQGNSA. The CDR3 bases are TGTGCCAGCAGCTTAGGGGCAGGGCTCAGCTCCTACGAGCAGTACTTC. It encodes CASSLGAGLSSYEQYF.

This clonotype was picked up a small number of times. V is TRBV10-3 and J is TRBJ1-4; D is unresolved. Germline assignment: CDR1 ENHRY and CDR2 SYGVKD. The CDR3 has 13 residues. The germline V and J ends were trimmed by 6 bases and 5 bases, with 10 bases remaining between them. The CDR3 region has the DNA TGTGCCATCAGCGGCGGGCGGAATGAAAAACTGTTTTTT. It translates to CAISGGRNEKLFF.

V usage is TRBV4-1 and J usage is TRBJ1-1; 7 bases map to TRBD1. The CDR3 covers 13 residues. Trimming at V came to 4 bases and at J to 8 bases, leaving 7 bases not matched to a gene. CDR1 MGHRA and CDR2 YSYEKL come from the germline V gene. The CDR3 DNA sequence: TGCGCCAGCAGCCCGAGACAGGGTCGGGAAGCTTTCTTT. Translating gives CASSPRQGREAFF.

This chain uses TRBV5-8 with TRBJ2-5, with TRBD2 matching over 8 bases. This CDR3 contains 17 residues. With 4 bases clipped from V and 7 bases from J, the junction kept 18 bases outside the gene matches. The germline V gene encodes CDR1 SGHTS and CDR2 YDEGEE. CDR3 coding DNA: TGTGCCAGCAGCGCGACCGGGACTAGTCGGGTTTCTGGGACCCAGTACTTC. Protein sequence: CASSATGTSRVSGTQYF.

This clonotype was detected ten times or more. The V gene is TRBV12-5, the J gene TRBJ2-2, with D unresolved. Trimming removed 9 bases from V and 7 bases from J, with 15 bases in between. The germline V gene has CDR1 LGHNT and CDR2 FRNRAP. This CDR3 comprises 13 residues. The CDR3 DNA follows: TGTGCTAGCCCAGTTGGGGTGGGCGGGGAGCTGTTTTTT. Translating it yields CASPVGVGGELFF.

In this sample, this clonotype turned up many times. The chain joins TRBV7-8 to TRBJ2-3; TRBD2 agrees at 8 bases. Germline trimming cut 6 bases from V and 0 bases from J; bases unmatched to any gene: 8. Germline assignment: CDR1 SGHVS and CDR2 FQNEAQ. The CDR3 consists of 16 residues. CDR3 sequence reads: CASRSGGFPSTDTQYF. In DNA, the CDR3 is TGTGCCAGCAGGAGCGGGGGATTTCCTAGCACAGATACGCAGTATTTT.

J is TRBJ1-1 and V is TRBV20-1, with D maybe TRBD1 (6 bases). The CDR3 consists of 12 residues. V was clipped by 5 bases and J by 7 bases, with 14 bases between them. Germline CDR1 and CDR2: DFQATT and SNEGSKA (reference sequence). CDR3: CSAPAGANEAFF. For the CDR3, the DNA is TGCAGTGCTCCGGCAGGGGCTAATGAAGCTTTCTTT.

This chain links TRBV27 with TRBJ1-5; the D gene is possibly TRBD1 (6 bases). V lost 7 bases and J 2 bases, leaving 9 bases between the germline ends. CDR3 length equals 13 residues. Germline CDR1 MNHEY, CDR2 SMNVEV (reference sequence). CDR3 residues: CASTGGGNQPQHF. The CDR3 DNA reads as TGTGCCAGCACTGGGGGCGGCAATCAGCCCCAGCATTTT.

The chain couples TRBV19 to TRBJ1-5, with unresolved D. V was pared by 0 bases and J by 0 bases, with 3 bases between. Germline-derived CDR1 and CDR2 are LNHDA and SQIVND (reference sequence). CDR3 length equals 14 residues. As DNA, the CDR3 is TGTGCCAGTAGTATAGAAGATAGCAATCAGCCCCAGCATTTT. Translating it yields CASSIEDSNQPQHF.